The clone carrying this TCR beta chain has a count of ten or more. Its specificity is unknown. TCR alpha and TCR beta cDNA libraries carrying sample barcodes and UMIs were produced by 5'RACE using constant-segment primers. TCRdb analysed the 5' RACE reads with MiXCR anew, one entry per CDR3 protein. Of roughly 150,000 distinct CDR3 sequences in the sample, roughly 14% were seen once. The entry originates in a study of T-cell memory formation after mild COVID-19. The overall study: The two donors had largely donor-specific TCR clusters.

Study-wide points: Second-wave clones reaching peak frequency on day 37 lacked confirmed SARS-CoV-2 specificity. A subset of responding clones appeared in pre-infection memory, suggesting cross-reactive memory joined.

CDR3 length: 14 residues. CDR1 is SGHRS and CDR2 is YFSETQ in the germline V gene. With V trimmed by 1 base and J by 9 bases, 8 bases remained unmatched. The J gene is TRBJ2-7, the V gene TRBV5-1, with TRBD1 matching over 9 bases. This TCR came from an adult woman who had mild COVID-19 (a few samples of this study predate the infection). Cell type and time point are not known. The sequenced sample consisted of PBMCs or a T cell subset sorted from them (not recorded which). This CDR3 reads CASSLRQGDASQYF. The CDR3 nucleotides are TGCGCCAGCAGCTTGAGACAGGGGGACGCTTCGCAGTACTTC.